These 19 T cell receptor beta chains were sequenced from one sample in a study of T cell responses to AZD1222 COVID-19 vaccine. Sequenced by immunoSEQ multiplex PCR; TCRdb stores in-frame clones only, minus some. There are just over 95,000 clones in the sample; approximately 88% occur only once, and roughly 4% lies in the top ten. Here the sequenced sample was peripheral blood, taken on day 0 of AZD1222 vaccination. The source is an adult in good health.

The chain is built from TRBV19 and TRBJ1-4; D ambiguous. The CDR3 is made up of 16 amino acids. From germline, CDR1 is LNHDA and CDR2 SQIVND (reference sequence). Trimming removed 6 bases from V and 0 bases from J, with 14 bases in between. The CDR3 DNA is TGTGCCAGTAGACCCGATCAGCTTGCAACTAATGAAAAACTGTTTTTT. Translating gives CASRPDQLATNEKLFF.

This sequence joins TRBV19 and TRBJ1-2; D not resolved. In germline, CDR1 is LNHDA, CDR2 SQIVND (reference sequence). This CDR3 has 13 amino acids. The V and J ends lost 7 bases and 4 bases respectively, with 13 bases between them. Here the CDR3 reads CASTLGRGYGYTF. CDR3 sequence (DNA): TGTGCCAGTACCCTAGGGCGGGGCTATGGCTACACCTTC.

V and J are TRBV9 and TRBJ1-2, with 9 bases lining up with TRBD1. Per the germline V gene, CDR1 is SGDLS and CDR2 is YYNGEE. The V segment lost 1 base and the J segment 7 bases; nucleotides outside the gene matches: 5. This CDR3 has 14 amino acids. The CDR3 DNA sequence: TGTGCCAGCAGCGTAACCAGGGGACAGGGTGGCTACACCTTC. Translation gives CASSVTRGQGGYTF.

The CDR3 loop is CASSFMGRYTF. The CDR3 nucleotides are TGTGCCAGCAGTTTCATGGGTCGGTACACCTTC. The rearrangement joins TRBV12-3 or TRBV12-4 to TRBJ1-2, with no clear D. The CDR3 consists of 11 residues. The V end lost 3 bases, the J end lost 11 bases, and 10 bases lay between the germline ends.

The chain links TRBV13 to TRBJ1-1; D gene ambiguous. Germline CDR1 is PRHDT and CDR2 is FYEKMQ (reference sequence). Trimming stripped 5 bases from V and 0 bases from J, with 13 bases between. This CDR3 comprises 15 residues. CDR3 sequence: CASSPGRWVNTEAFF. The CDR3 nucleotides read TGTGCCAGCAGCCCCGGACGGTGGGTGAACACTGAAGCTTTCTTT.

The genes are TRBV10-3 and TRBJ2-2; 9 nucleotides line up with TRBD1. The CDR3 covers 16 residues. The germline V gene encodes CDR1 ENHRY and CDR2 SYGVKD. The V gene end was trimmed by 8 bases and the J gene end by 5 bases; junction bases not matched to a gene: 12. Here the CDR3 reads CAILTPGQGDTGELFF. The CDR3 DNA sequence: TGTGCCATCCTTACACCGGGACAGGGAGATACCGGGGAGCTGTTTTTT.

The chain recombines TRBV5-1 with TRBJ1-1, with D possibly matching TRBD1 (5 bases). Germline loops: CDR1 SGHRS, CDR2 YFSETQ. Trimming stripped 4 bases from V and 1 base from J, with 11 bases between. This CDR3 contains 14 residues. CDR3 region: CASSLSGQNTEAFF. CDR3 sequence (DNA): TGCGCCAGCAGCCTCAGCGGACAGAACACTGAAGCTTTCTTT.

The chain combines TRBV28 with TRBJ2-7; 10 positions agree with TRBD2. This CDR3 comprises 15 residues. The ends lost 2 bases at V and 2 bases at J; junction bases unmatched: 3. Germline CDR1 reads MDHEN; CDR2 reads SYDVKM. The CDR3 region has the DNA TGTGCCAGCAGTTTAGTAGCGGGGGGTACCTACGAGCAGTACTTC. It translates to CASSLVAGGTYEQYF. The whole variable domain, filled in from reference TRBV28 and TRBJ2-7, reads DVKVTQSSRYLVKRTGEKVFLECVQDMDHENMFWYRQDPGLGLRLIYFSYDVKMKEKGDIPEGYSVSREKKERFSLILESASTNQTSMYLCASSLVAGGTYEQYFGPGTRLTVT.

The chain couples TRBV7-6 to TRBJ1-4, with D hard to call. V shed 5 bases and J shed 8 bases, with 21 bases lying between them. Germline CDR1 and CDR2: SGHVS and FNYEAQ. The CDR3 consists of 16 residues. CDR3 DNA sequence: TGTGCCAGCAGCGCAGGACTCACTAACCTGGGGGAAAAACTGTTTTTT. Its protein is CASSAGLTNLGEKLFF.

CDR3 bases: TGTGCCAGCAGCCAATTTAGGGAAGCCTACAATGAGCAGTTCTTC. Translation gives CASSQFREAYNEQFF. The chain is built from TRBV27 and TRBJ2-1; no reliable D call. There are 15 residues in the CDR3. V was shortened by 6 bases and J by 2 bases, with 14 bases between the two germline ends. CDR1 is MNHEY and CDR2 is SMNVEV in the germline V gene (reference sequence).

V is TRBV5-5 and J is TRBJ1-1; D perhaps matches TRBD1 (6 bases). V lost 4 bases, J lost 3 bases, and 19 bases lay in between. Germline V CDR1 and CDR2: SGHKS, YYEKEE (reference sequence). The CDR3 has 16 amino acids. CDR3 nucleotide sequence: TGTGCCAGCAGCAGGACAGCTTCTTCACCCTACACTGAAGCTTTCTTT. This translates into CASSRTASSPYTEAFF. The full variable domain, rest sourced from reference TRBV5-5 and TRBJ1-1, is DAGVTQSPTHLIKTRGQQVTLRCSPISGHKSVSWYQQVLGQGPQFIFQYYEKEERGRGNFPDRFSARQFPNYSSELNVNALLLGDSALYLCASSRTASSPYTEAFFGQGTRLTVV.

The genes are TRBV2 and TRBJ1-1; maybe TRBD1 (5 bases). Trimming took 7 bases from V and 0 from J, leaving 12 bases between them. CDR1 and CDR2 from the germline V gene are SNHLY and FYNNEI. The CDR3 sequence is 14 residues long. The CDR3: CASKGIYMNTEAFF. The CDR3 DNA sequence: TGTGCCAGCAAGGGGATTTACATGAACACTGAAGCTTTCTTT.

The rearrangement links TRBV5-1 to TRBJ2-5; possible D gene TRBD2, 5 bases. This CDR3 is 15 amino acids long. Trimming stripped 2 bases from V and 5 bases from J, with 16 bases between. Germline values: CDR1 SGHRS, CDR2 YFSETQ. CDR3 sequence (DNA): TGCGCCAGCAGCTTAGAAACGGGATGGAGGGAGACCCAGTACTTC. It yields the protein CASSLETGWRETQYF.

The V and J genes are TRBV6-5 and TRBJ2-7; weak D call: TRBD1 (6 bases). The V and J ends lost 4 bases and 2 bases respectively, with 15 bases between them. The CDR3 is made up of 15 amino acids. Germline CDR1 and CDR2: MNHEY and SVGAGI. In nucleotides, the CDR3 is TGTGCCAGCAGTTTGGGGACACCAGATACCTACGAGCAGTACTTC. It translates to CASSLGTPDTYEQYF.

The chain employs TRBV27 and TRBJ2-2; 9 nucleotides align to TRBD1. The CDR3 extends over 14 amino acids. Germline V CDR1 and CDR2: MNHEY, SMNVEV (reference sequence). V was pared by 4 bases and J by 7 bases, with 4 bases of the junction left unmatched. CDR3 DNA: TGTGCCAGCAGTTCACGACAGGGGGTCGGGGAGCTGTTTTTT. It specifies CASSSRQGVGELFF.

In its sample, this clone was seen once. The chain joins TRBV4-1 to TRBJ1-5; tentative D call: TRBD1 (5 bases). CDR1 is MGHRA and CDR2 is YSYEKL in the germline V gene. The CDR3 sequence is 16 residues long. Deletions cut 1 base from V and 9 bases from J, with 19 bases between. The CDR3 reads CASSQGVGQAPSPQHF. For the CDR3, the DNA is TGCGCCAGCAGCCAAGGGGTGGGGCAAGCCCCATCGCCCCAGCATTTT.

The CDR3 loop reads CASSQGRGRGYGYTF. CDR3 DNA: TGCGCCAGCAGCCAAGGTCGGGGCCGGGGCTATGGCTACACCTTC. The V gene is TRBV4-1, the J gene TRBJ1-2; D might be TRBD1 (5 bases). The ends were cut back, 1 base at V and 4 bases at J, with 13 bases in the middle. This CDR3 has 15 amino acids. Germline values: CDR1 MGHRA, CDR2 YSYEKL.

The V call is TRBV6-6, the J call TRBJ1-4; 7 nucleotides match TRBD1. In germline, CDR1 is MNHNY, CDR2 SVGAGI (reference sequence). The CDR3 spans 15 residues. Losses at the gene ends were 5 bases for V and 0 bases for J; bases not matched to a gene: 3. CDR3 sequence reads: CASSGTVATNEKLFF. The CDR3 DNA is TGTGCCAGCAGTGGGACAGTCGCAACTAATGAAAAACTGTTTTTT.

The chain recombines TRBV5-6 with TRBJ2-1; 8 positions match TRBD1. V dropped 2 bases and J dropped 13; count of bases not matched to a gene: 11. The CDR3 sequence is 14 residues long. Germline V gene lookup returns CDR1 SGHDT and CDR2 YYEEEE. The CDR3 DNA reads TGTGCCAGCAGCTTAACCGCCGGGACAGGTAAACAGTTCTTC. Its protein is CASSLTAGTGKQFF.